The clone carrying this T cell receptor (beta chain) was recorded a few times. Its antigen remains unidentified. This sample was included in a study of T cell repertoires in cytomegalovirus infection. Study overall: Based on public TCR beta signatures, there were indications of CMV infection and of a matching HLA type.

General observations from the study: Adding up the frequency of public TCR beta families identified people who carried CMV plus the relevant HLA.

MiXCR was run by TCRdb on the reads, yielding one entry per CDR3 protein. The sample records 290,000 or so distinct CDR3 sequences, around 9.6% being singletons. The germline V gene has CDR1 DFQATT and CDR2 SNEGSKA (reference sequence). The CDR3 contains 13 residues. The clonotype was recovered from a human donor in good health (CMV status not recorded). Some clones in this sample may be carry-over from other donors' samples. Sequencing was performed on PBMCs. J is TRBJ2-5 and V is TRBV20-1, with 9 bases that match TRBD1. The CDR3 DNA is TGCAGCGGACAGGGGCCTTTCCAAGAGACCCAGTACTTC. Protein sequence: CSGQGPFQETQYF.